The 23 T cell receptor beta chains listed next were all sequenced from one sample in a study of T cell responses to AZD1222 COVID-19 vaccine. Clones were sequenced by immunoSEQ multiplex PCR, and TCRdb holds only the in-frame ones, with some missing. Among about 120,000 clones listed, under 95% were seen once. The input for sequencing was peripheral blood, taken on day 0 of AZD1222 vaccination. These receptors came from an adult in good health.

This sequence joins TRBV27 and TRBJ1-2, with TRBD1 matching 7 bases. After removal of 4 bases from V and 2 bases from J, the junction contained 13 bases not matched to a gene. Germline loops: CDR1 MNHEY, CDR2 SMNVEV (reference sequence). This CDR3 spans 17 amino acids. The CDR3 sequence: CASSSFDLQGRNYGYTF. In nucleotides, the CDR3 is TGTGCCAGCAGTTCATTCGACTTACAGGGGCGCAACTATGGCTACACCTTC.

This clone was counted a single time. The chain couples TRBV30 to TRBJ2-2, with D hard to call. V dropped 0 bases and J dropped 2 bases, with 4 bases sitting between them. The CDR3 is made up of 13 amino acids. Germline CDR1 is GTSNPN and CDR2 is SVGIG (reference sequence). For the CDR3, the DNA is TGTGCCTGGAGTGTAGTAAACACCGGGGAGCTGTTTTTT. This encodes CAWSVVNTGELFF.

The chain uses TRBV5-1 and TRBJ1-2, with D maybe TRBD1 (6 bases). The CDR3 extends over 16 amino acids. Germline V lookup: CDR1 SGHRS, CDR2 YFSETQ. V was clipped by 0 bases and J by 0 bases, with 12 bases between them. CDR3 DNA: TGCGCCAGCAGCTTGGGACCGGGACAAGCTAACTATGGCTACACCTTC. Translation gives CASSLGPGQANYGYTF.

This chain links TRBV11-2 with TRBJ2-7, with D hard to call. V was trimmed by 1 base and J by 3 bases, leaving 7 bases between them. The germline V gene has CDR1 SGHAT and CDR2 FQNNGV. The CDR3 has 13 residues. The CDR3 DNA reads TGTGCCAGCAGCTTAGGAGGCAGCTACGAGCAGTACTTC. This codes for CASSLGGSYEQYF.

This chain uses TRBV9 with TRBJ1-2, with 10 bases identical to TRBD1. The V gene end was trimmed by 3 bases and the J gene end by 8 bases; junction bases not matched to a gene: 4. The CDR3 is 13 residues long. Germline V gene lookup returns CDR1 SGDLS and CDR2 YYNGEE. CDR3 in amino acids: CASSDDRGLGYTF. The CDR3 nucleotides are TGTGCCAGCAGCGACGACAGGGGGCTAGGCTACACCTTC.

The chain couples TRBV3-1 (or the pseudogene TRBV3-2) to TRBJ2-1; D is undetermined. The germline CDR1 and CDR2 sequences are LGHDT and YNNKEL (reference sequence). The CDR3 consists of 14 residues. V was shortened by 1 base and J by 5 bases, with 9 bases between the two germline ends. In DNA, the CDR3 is TGTGCCAGCAGCCAAGGGCTCCCCAACAATGAGCAGTTCTTC. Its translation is CASSQGLPNNEQFF.

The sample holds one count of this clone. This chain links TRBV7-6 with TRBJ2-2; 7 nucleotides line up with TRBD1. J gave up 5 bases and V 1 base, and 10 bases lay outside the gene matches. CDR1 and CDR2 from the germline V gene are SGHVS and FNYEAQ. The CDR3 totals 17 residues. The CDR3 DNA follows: TGTGCCAGCAGCTTAGTCAGTGTGTCAGGGGGAACCGGGGAGCTGTTTTTT. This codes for CASSLVSVSGGTGELFF.

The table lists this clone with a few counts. CDR3: CASSPAFSGPEKLFF. CDR3 in DNA: TGTGCCAGCAGCCCGGCCTTTTCAGGGCCTGAAAAACTGTTTTTT. The chain is built from TRBV7-9 and TRBJ1-4; D possibly corresponds to TRBD1 (5 bases). Trimming left V 5 bases short and J 7 bases short, with 17 bases between. The CDR3 has 15 residues. In germline, CDR1 is SEHNR, CDR2 FQNEAQ (reference sequence).

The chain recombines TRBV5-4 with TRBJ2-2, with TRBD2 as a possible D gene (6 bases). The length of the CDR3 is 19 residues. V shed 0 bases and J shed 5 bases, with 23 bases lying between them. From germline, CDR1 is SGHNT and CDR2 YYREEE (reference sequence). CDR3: CASSLVKTGRAQITGELFF. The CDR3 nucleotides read TGTGCCAGCAGCTTGGTGAAAACCGGGAGAGCGCAAATTACCGGGGAGCTGTTTTTT.

This CDR3 is CASSEKPGPISYNEQFF. The CDR3 DNA reads TGTGCCAGCAGCGAGAAACCGGGCCCAATCTCCTACAATGAGCAGTTCTTC. The V gene is TRBV7-3, the J gene TRBJ2-1; no clear D. Germline assignment: CDR1 SGHTA and CDR2 FQGTGA. Between the trimmed V and J ends, which lost 5 bases and 0 bases, there was a span of 17 bases. The CDR3 is 17 residues long.

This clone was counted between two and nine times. The CDR3, as DNA: TGTGCCACCCGCAGGGAGGTTACAAATTCACCCCTCCACTTT. Translating gives CATRREVTNSPLHF. The chain has TRBV6-6 and TRBJ1-6; D perhaps matches TRBD1 (5 bases). CDR1 and CDR2 from the germline V gene are MNHNY and SVGAGI (reference sequence). V gave up 10 bases and J gave up 7 bases, with 17 bases separating them. The CDR3 runs to 14 residues.

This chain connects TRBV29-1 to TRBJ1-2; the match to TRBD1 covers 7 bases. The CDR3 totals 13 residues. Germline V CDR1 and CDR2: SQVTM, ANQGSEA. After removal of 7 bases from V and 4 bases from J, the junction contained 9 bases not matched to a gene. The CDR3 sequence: CSGSTGASYGYTF. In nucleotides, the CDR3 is TGCAGCGGTAGTACAGGGGCTAGCTATGGCTACACCTTC.

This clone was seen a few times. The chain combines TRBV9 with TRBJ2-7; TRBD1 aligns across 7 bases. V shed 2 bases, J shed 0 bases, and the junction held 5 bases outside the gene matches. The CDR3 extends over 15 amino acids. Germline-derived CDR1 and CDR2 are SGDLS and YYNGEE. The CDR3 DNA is TGTGCCAGCAGCGTTCTGTGGGACAGCTCCTACGAGCAGTACTTC. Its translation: CASSVLWDSSYEQYF.

The CDR3 region has the DNA TGTGCCAGTAGTGTGGGACCGGTGAACACTGAAGCTTTCTTT. This codes for CASSVGPVNTEAFF. V usage is TRBV19 and J usage is TRBJ1-1, with TRBD1 as a possible D gene (5 bases). V lost 5 bases and J lost 0, with 10 bases in between. Germline loops: CDR1 LNHDA, CDR2 SQIVND (reference sequence). This CDR3 is built from 14 residues.

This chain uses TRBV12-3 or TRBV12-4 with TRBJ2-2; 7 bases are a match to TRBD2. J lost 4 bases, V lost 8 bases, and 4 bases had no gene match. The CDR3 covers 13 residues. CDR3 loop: CASAWGGTGELFF. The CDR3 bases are TGTGCCAGCGCCTGGGGGGGCACCGGGGAGCTGTTTTTT.

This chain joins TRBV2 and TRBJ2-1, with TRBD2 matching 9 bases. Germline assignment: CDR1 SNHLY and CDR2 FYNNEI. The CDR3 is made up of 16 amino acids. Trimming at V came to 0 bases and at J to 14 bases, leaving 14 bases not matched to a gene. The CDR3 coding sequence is TGTGCCAGCAGTGAAGCGCGGGGGATAGTCTCTAGCGGGGAGTTCTTC. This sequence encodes CASSEARGIVSSGEFF.

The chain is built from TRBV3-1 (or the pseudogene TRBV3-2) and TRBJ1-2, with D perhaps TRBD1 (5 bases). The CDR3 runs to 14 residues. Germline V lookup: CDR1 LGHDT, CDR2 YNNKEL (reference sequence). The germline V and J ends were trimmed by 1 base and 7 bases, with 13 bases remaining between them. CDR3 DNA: TGTGCCAGCAGCCAAGCCCCAGGGTGGGGTGGCTACACCTTC. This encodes CASSQAPGWGGYTF.

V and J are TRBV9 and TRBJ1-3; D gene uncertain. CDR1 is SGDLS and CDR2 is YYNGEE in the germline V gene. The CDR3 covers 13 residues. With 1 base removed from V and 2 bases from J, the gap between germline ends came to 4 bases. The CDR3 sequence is CASSVNPGNTIYF. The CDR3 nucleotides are TGTGCCAGCAGCGTAAATCCTGGAAACACCATATATTTT.

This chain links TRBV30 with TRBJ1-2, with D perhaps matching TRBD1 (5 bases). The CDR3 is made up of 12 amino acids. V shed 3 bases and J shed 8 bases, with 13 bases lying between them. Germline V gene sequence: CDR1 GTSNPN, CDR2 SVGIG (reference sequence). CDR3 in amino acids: CAWRRGVGGYTF. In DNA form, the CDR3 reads TGTGCCTGGAGAAGGGGCGTAGGGGGCTACACCTTC.

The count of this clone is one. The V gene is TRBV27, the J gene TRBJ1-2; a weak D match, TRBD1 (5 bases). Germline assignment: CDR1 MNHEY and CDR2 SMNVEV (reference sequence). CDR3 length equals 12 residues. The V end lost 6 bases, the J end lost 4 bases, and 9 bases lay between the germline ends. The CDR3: CASRGLSYGYTF. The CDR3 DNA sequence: TGTGCCAGCAGGGGGCTGAGCTATGGCTACACCTTC.

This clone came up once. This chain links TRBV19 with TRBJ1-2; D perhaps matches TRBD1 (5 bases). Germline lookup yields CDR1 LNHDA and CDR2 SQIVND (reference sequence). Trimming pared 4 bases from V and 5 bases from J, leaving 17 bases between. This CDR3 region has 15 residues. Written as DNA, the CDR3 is TGTGCCAGTAGTACCGATGGGACGGGATTTTATGGCTACACCTTC. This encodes CASSTDGTGFYGYTF.

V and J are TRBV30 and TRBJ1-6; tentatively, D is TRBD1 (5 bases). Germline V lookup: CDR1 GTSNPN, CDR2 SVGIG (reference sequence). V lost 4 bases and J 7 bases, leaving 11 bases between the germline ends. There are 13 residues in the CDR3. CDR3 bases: TGTGCCTGGATCCAGGACACAAATTCACCCCTCCACTTT. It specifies CAWIQDTNSPLHF.

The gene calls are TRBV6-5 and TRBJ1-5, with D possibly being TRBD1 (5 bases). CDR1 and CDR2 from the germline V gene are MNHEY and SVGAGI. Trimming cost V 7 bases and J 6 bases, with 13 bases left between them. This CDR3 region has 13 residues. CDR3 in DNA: TGTGCCAGCAAGGGTCCCCAGGGTCAGCCCCAGCATTTT. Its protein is CASKGPQGQPQHF.